These 17 T cell receptor beta chains came from one sample sequenced in a study of T cells in Graves' hyperthyroidism and ophthalmopathy. Authors of the study amplified TCR beta CDR3 regions from RNA transcripts. An initial round of RT-PCR targeting the TCR CDR3 relied on the HTBI primer set. TCRdb recomputed calls from the multiplex PCR reads with MiXCR, one row per CDR3 protein. The table shows hundreds of thousands of distinct CDR3 sequences, with about an eighth occurring only once. The sequenced sample consisted of blood. These TCRs come from a man over 45 with Graves' ophthalmopathy.

This clonotype has a count of ten or more. The rearrangement uses TRBV20-1 and TRBJ2-5; the D is unclear. V was cut by 7 bases and J by 0 bases, with 6 bases left in between. Germline CDR1 reads DFQATT; CDR2 reads SNEGSKA (reference sequence). This CDR3 comprises 11 residues. The CDR3 protein is CSGVYQETQYF. Here the CDR3 DNA reads TGCAGTGGAGTGTACCAAGAGACCCAGTACTTC.

In its sample, this clonotype was seen a few times. This sequence joins TRBV4-1 and TRBJ2-1; 14 bases map to TRBD2. The germline CDR1 and CDR2 sequences are MGHRA and YSYEKL. CDR3 length: 20 amino acids. V lost 1 base, J lost 0 bases, and 8 bases stayed unmatched. CDR3 in amino acids: CASSQVIWGTSGSSYNEQFF. In DNA form, the CDR3 reads TGCGCCAGCAGCCAAGTCATCTGGGGGACTAGCGGGAGCTCCTACAATGAGCAGTTCTTC.

There are many counts of this clonotype. The chain uses TRBV29-1 and TRBJ2-3, with a weak D call TRBD1 (6 bases). The V and J ends lost 4 bases and 4 bases respectively, with 15 bases between them. This CDR3 spans 14 amino acids. Germline CDR1 reads SQVTM; CDR2 reads ANQGSEA. CDR3 DNA: TGCAGCGTTGGGACACGCAAGGGGGCAGATACGCAGTATTTT. This codes for CSVGTRKGADTQYF.

In its sample, this clonotype was seen many times. The V call is TRBV11-2, the J call TRBJ1-1; 8 nucleotides line up with TRBD1. This CDR3 is built from 12 residues. The trim removed 3 bases at V and 7 bases at J, leaving 1 base unmatched. CDR1 is SGHAT and CDR2 is FQNNGV in the germline V gene. The DNA for the CDR3 is TGTGCCAGCAGCTTCGGACAGGGTGAAGCTTTCTTT. This translates into CASSFGQGEAFF.

This chain joins TRBV28 and TRBJ1-5, with D hard to call. The germline V gene encodes CDR1 MDHEN and CDR2 SYDVKM. V was trimmed by 4 bases and J by 2 bases, leaving 12 bases between them. CDR3 size: 15 residues. CDR3 coding DNA: TGTGCCAGCAGTTCCAGTACAGCGGGCAATCAGCCCCAGCATTTT. It is translated as CASSSSTAGNQPQHF. The full variable domain, its missing parts supplied by reference TRBV28 and TRBJ1-5, is DVKVTQSSRYLVKRTGEKVFLECVQDMDHENMFWYRQDPGLGLRLIYFSYDVKMKEKGDIPEGYSVSREKKERFSLILESASTNQTSMYLCASSSSTAGNQPQHFGDGTRLSIL.

In this sample, this clonotype turned up a few times. V gene TRBV19 combines with J gene TRBJ2-1, with D tentatively TRBD1 or TRBD2 (5 bases each). The V and J ends lost 7 bases and 6 bases respectively, with 13 bases between them. Looked up from germline, CDR1 is LNHDA and CDR2 is SQIVND (reference sequence). The CDR3 consists of 13 residues. The CDR3 loop is CASKVGAGNEQFF. DNA of the CDR3: TGTGCCAGTAAAGTCGGGGCAGGCAATGAGCAGTTCTTC.

In this sample, this clonotype turned up many times. The chain links TRBV30 to TRBJ1-4; D unclear. Trimming took off 0 bases at V and 0 bases at J, with 17 bases between the two ends. Germline CDR1 is GTSNPN and CDR2 is SVGIG (reference sequence). The CDR3 sequence is 18 residues long. The CDR3 DNA reads as TGTGCCTGGAGTGTACGTGGGCCGCTAATCGCAACTAATGAAAAACTGTTTTTT. This gives the protein CAWSVRGPLIATNEKLFF.

Ten or more counts support this clonotype. V and J are TRBV18 and TRBJ2-7; tentative D call: TRBD1 (7 bases). The germline CDR1 and CDR2 sequences are KGHSH and LQKENI. The CDR3 has 13 amino acids. The ends were cut back, 3 bases at V and 6 bases at J, with 12 bases in the middle. In DNA form, the CDR3 reads TGTGCCAGCTCACCGCCAGGGGGGTTCGAGCAGTACTTC. It codes for CASSPPGGFEQYF.

CDR3 sequence (DNA): TGTGCCAGCAGTACGGTCAGGGGGCACCTAAACACCGGGGAGCTGTTTTTT. This sequence encodes CASSTVRGHLNTGELFF. The chain links TRBV7-3 to TRBJ2-2; 8 bases align to TRBD1. J was trimmed by 2 bases and V by 6 bases; bases with no gene match: 11. The CDR3 loop spans 17 amino acids. The V gene's germline CDR1 is SGHTA and CDR2 FQGTGA.

The gene calls are TRBV7-9 and TRBJ2-3, with D hard to call. The CDR3 totals 11 residues. V was trimmed by 8 bases and J by 4 bases, leaving 7 bases between them. CDR1 is SEHNR and CDR2 is FQNEAQ in the germline V gene (reference sequence). CDR3 DNA: TGTGCCAGCGCATTAGCAGATACGCAGTATTTT. This gives the protein CASALADTQYF.

This chain joins TRBV27 and TRBJ1-3, with a weak D call TRBD1 (5 bases). The CDR3 totals 15 residues. The ends were cut back, 4 bases at V and 0 bases at J, with 10 bases in the middle. CDR1 is MNHEY and CDR2 is SMNVEV in the germline V gene (reference sequence). The CDR3 sequence is CASSSLGPSGNTIYF. In nucleotides, the CDR3 is TGTGCCAGCAGTTCCCTGGGGCCCTCTGGAAACACCATATATTTT.

Concerning this clonotype: At one of its ends the junction is not consistent with the germline gene, which may arise from a read error. The chain uses TRBV6-1 and TRBJ2-5; 7 nucleotides agree with TRBD1. Germline CDR1 MNHNS, CDR2 SASEGT. CDR3 size: 12 residues. The CDR3 nucleotides are TGTGCCAGTGGGACAGACCAAGAGGCCCAGTACTTC. Encoded protein: CASGTDQEAQYF.

This clonotype was observed at least ten times. The V call is TRBV30, the J call TRBJ2-7; possible D gene TRBD1, 6 bases. This CDR3 is built from 13 residues. Trimming cost V 3 bases and J 1 base, with 10 bases left between them. Germline-derived CDR1 and CDR2 are GTSNPN and SVGIG (reference sequence). The CDR3 DNA sequence: TGTGCCTGGAGGGCAGGGGCGTCCTACGAGCAGTACTTC. Protein product: CAWRAGASYEQYF.

This clonotype was picked up many times. This chain connects TRBV3-1 to TRBJ2-7, with 8 bases identical to TRBD2. The CDR3 runs to 14 residues. J lost 3 bases, V lost 4 bases, and 5 bases had no gene match. Germline values: CDR1 LGHDT, CDR2 YNNKEL (reference sequence). CDR3 protein: CASSPVAGLYEQYF. CDR3 coding DNA: TGTGCCAGCAGCCCTGTAGCGGGACTCTACGAGCAGTACTTC.

This clonotype was picked up many times. CDR3: CASSLGSSYNSPLHF. The CDR3 region has the DNA TGTGCCAGCAGCTTAGGAAGCTCCTATAATTCACCCCTCCACTTT. The gene calls are TRBV11-2 and TRBJ1-6; the D is unclear. The length of the CDR3 is 15 residues. The V gene's germline CDR1 is SGHAT and CDR2 FQNNGV. Trimming took off 1 base at V and 0 bases at J, with 4 bases between the two ends. The full variable domain, completed using reference TRBV11-2 and TRBJ1-6, is EAGVAQSPRYKIIEKRQSVAFWCNPISGHATLYWYQQILGQGPKLLIQFQNNGVVDDSQLPKDRFSAERLKGVDSTLKIQPAKLEDSAVYLCASSLGSSYNSPLHFGNGTRLTVT.

This chain connects TRBV7-9 to TRBJ1-1; D not resolved. In germline, CDR1 is SEHNR, CDR2 FQNEAQ (reference sequence). The CDR3 consists of 11 residues. The germline V and J ends were trimmed by 5 bases and 6 bases, with 7 bases remaining between them. The CDR3 coding sequence is TGTGCCAGCAGCAATATTGCTGAAGCTTTCTTT. Translation gives CASSNIAEAFF.

This rearrangement joins TRBV28 to TRBJ2-7; 11 positions agree with TRBD2. The CDR3 loop spans 14 amino acids. Per the germline V gene, CDR1 is MDHEN and CDR2 is SYDVKM. V shed 4 bases, J shed 6 bases, and the junction held 5 bases outside the gene matches. CDR3 amino acids: CASSSTSGGSEQYF. The CDR3 region has the DNA TGTGCCAGCAGTTCAACTAGCGGGGGCAGCGAGCAGTACTTC.